The sequence of this T cell receptor (beta chain) was determined in a study of monozygotic twins with inflammatory bowel disease. In germline, CDR1 is SQVTM, CDR2 ANQGSEA. This CDR3 is 15 amino acids long. Using the 5' RACE reads, TCRdb records one entry per CDR3 protein without DNA. Here the sample table reports 440,000 or so distinct CDR3 sequences. Sample: blood. This chain joins TRBV29-1 and TRBJ1-5. This TCR derives from a human donor with ulcerative colitis or Crohn's disease, or a healthy co-twin of an affected twin (not recorded which). The CDR3 is CSVVTEGWGNQPQHF.